This T cell receptor beta chain emerged from a study of blood T cell repertoires in COVID-19. From germline, CDR1 is MDHEN and CDR2 SYDVKM. This CDR3 comprises 15 residues. V was trimmed by 4 bases and J by 5 bases, leaving 17 bases between them. Sequenced by immunoSEQ multiplex PCR; TCRdb stores in-frame clones only, minus some. The table lists 200,000 to 250,000 clones, roughly nine tenths of them singletons. Sequencing input: peripheral blood. The chain links TRBV28 to TRBJ2-5; a weak D match, TRBD1 (5 bases). This clonotype originated in a woman aged 45 to 65 with COVID-19, enrolled during active disease. The CDR3 nucleotides are TGTGCCAGCAGTTCCCTCAGGGCCCTCTCCGAGACCCAGTACTTC. It specifies CASSSLRALSETQYF.